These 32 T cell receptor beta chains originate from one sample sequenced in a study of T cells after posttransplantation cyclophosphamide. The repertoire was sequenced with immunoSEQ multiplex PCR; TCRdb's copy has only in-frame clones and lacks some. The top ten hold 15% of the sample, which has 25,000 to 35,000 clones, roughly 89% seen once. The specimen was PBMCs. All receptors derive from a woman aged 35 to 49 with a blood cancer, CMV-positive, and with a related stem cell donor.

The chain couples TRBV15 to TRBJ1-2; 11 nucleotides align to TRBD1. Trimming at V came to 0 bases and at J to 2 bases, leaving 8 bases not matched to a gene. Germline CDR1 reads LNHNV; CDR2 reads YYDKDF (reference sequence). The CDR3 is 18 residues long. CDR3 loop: CATSRDQPGTGGNYGYTF. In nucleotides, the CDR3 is TGTGCCACCAGCAGAGATCAACCGGGGACAGGGGGGAACTATGGCTACACCTTC.

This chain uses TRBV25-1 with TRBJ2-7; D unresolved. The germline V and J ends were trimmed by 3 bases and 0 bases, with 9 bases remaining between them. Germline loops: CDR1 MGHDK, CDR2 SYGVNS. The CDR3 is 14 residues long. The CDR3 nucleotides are TGTGCCAGCAGTGACGCACAGAACTCCTACGAGCAGTACTTC. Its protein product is CASSDAQNSYEQYF.

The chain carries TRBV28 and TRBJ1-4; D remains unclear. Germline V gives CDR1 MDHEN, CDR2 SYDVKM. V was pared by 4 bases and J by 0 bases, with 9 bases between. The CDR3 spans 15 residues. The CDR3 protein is CASSSPIATNEKLFF. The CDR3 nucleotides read TGTGCCAGCAGTTCCCCTATTGCAACTAATGAAAAACTGTTTTTT.

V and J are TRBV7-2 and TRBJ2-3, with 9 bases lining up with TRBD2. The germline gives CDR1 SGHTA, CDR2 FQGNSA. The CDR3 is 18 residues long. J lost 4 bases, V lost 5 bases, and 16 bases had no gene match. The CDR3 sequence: CASSLSLAGRGGSDTQYF. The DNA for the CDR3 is TGTGCCAGCAGCCTCAGCTTAGCTGGGCGGGGGGGCTCAGATACGCAGTATTTT.

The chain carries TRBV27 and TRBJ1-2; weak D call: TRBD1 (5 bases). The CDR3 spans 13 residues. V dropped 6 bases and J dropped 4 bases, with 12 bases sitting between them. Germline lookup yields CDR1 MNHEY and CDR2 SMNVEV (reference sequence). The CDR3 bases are TGTGCCAGCAGATTGGGGCAGGCCTATGGCTACACCTTC. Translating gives CASRLGQAYGYTF.

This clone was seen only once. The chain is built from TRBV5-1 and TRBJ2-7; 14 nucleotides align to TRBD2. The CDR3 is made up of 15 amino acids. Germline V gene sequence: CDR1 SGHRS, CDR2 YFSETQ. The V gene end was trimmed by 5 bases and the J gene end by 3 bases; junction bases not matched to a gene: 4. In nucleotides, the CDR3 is TGCGCCAGCAGTCCCGGGACTAGCGGGGGCTACGAGCAGTACTTC. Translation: CASSPGTSGGYEQYF. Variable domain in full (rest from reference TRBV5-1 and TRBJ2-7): KAGVTQTPRYLIKTRGQQVTLSCSPISGHRSVSWYQQTPGQGLQFLFEYFSETQRNKGNFPGRFSGRQFSNSRSEMNVSTLELGDSALYLCASSPGTSGGYEQYFGPGTRLTVT.

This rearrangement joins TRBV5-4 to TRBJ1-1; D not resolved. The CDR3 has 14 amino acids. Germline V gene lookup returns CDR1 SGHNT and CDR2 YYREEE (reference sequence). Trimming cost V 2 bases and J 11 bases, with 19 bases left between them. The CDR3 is CASSFRDLPGWAFF. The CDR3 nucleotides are TGTGCCAGCAGCTTTCGAGACCTGCCGGGGTGGGCTTTCTTT.

The DNA for the CDR3 is TGTGCCAGCTGTAAGGAGGGAAGCACCGGGGAGCTGTTTTTT. Translating it yields CASCKEGSTGELFF. The chain is built from TRBV11-3 and TRBJ2-2; D is perhaps TRBD2 (6 bases). V gave up 8 bases and J gave up 4 bases, with 14 bases separating them. There are 14 residues in the CDR3. Looked up from germline, CDR1 is SGHNT and CDR2 is YENEEA.

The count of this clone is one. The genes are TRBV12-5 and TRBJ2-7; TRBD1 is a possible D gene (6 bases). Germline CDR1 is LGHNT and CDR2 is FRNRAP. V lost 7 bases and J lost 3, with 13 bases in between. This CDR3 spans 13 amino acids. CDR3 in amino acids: CASALDSLYEQYF. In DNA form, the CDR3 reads TGTGCTAGTGCCCTGGACAGTCTCTACGAGCAGTACTTC.

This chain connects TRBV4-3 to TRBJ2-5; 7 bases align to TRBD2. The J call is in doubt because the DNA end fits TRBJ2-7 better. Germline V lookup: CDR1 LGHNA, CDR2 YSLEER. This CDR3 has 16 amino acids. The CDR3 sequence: CASSQAFNSGAYEQYF. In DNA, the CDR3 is TGCGCCAGCAGCCAAGCATTTAACAGCGGGGCCTACGAGCAGTACTTC.

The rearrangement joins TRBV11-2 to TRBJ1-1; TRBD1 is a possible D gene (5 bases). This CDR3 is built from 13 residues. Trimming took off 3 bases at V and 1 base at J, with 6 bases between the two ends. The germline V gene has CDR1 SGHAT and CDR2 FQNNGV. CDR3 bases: TGTGCCAGCAGCTTGGGGGGGAACACTGAAGCTTTCTTT. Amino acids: CASSLGGNTEAFF.

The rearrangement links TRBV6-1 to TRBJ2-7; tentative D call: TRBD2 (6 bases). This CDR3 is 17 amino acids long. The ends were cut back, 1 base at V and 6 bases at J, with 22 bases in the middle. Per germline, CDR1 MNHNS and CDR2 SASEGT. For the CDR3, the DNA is TGTGCCAGCAGTGAAGTGTCATGGGGACTCGACTTTGCCGAGCAGTACTTC. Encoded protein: CASSEVSWGLDFAEQYF.

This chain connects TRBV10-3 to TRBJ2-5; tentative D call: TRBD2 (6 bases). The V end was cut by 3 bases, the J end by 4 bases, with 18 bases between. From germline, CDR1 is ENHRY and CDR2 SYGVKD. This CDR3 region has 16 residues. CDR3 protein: CAISDGRAGPGETQYF. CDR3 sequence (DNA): TGTGCCATCAGTGATGGTAGAGCGGGTCCCGGAGAGACCCAGTACTTC.

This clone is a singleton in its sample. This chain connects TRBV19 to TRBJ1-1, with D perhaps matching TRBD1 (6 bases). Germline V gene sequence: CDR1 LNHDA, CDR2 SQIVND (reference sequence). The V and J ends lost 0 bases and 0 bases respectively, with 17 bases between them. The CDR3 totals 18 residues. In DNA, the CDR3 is TGTGCCAGTAGTATAGATGGGGGCTGGCCTGAGGTGAACACTGAAGCTTTCTTT. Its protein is CASSIDGGWPEVNTEAFF. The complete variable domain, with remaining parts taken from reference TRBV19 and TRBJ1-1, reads DGGITQSPKYLFRKEGQNVTLSCEQNLNHDAMYWYRQDPGQGLRLIYYSQIVNDFQKGDIAEGYSVSREKKESFPLTVTSAQKNPTAFYLCASSIDGGWPEVNTEAFFGQGTRLTVV.

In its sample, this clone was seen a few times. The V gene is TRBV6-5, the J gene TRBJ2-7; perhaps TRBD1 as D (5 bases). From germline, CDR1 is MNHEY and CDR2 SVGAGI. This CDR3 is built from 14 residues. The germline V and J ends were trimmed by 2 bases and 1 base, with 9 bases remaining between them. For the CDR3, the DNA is TGTGCCAGCAGTTACCAGGGCGCTTCCTACGAGCAGTACTTC. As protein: CASSYQGASYEQYF.

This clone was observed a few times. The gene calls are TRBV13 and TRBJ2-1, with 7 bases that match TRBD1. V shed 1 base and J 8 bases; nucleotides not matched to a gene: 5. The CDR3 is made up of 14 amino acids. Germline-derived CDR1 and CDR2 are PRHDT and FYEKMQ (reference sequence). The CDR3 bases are TGTGCCAGCAGCTTAGAGGGGACAGAGGATGAGCAGTTCTTC. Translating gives CASSLEGTEDEQFF.

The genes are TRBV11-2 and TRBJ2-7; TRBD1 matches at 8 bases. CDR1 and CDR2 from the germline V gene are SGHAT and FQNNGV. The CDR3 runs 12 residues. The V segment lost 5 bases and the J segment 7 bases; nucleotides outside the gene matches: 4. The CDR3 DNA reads TGTGCCAGCAGCCTTGACAGGGGTGAGCAGTACTTC. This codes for CASSLDRGEQYF.

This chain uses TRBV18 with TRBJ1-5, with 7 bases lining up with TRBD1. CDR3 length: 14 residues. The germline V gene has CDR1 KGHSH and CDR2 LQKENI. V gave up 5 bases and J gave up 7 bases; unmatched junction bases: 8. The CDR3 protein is CASSDRETYQPQHF. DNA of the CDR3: TGTGCCAGCTCAGACAGGGAGACGTACCAGCCCCAGCATTTT.

CDR3 region: CATSRVRRTGYDYGYTF. In nucleotides, the CDR3 is TGTGCCACCAGCAGAGTCCGACGGACAGGGTATGACTATGGCTACACCTTC. The chain is built from TRBV15 and TRBJ1-2; 8 nucleotides align to TRBD1. The CDR3 totals 17 residues. Trimming cost V 1 base and J 3 bases; bases outside gene matches: 10. Germline V gives CDR1 LNHNV, CDR2 YYDKDF (reference sequence).

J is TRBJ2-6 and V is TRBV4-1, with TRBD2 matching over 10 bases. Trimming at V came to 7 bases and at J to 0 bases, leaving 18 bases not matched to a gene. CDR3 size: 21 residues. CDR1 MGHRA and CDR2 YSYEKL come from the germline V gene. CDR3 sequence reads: CASKQTGLSGGPPSGANVLTF. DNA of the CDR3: TGCGCCAGCAAACAGACGGGTCTTAGCGGGGGGCCGCCCTCTGGGGCCAACGTCCTGACTTTC.

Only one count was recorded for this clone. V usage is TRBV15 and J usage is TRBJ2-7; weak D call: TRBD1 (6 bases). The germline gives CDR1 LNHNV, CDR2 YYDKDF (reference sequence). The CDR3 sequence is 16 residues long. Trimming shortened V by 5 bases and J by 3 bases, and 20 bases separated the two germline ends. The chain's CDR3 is CATSGPTGHTFYEQYF. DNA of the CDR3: TGTGCCACCAGCGGACCGACAGGTCATACCTTCTACGAGCAGTACTTC.

The CDR3 region is CASRALGTGYSPLHF. Here the CDR3 DNA reads TGTGCCAGCAGGGCGTTGGGGACAGGGTATTCACCCCTCCACTTT. This chain links TRBV2 with TRBJ1-6; 9 positions agree with TRBD1. The germline CDR1 and CDR2 sequences are SNHLY and FYNNEI. V shed 6 bases, J shed 8 bases, and the junction held 8 bases outside the gene matches. This CDR3 contains 15 residues.

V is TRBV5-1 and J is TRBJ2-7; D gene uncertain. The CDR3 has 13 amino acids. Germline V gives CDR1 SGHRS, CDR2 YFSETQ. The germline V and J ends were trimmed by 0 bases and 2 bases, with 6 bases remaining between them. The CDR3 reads CASSLASPYEQYF. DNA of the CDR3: TGCGCCAGCAGCTTGGCCAGTCCCTACGAGCAGTACTTC.

The CDR3 coding sequence is TGCGCCAGCAGCCAAGATCGGGAGACCCAGTACTTC. Amino acid sequence: CASSQDRETQYF. The chain links TRBV4-1 to TRBJ2-5; D is ambiguous. This CDR3 is 12 amino acids long. Trimming took 0 bases from V and 5 from J, leaving 4 bases between them. Per the germline V gene, CDR1 is MGHRA and CDR2 is YSYEKL.

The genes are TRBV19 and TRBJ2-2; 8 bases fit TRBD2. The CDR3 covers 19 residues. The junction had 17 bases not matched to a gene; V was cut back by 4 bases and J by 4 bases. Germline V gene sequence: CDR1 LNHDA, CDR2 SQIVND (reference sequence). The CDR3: CASSRNLGTSNVGTGELFF. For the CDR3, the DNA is TGTGCCAGTAGTAGGAACCTCGGGACTAGTAACGTGGGCACCGGGGAGCTGTTTTTT.

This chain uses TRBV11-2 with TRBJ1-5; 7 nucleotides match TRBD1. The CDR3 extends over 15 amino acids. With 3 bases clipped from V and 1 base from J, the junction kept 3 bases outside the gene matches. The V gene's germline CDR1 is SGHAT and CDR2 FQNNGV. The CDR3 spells CASSFQGGSNQPQHF. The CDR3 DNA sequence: TGTGCCAGCAGCTTCCAGGGGGGAAGCAATCAGCCCCAGCATTTT.

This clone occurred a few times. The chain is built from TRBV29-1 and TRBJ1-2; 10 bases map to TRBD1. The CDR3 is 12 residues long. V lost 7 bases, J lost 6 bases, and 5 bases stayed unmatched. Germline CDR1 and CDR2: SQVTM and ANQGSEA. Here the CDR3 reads CSGDRGPDGYTF. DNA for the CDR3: TGCAGCGGCGACAGGGGGCCTGATGGCTACACCTTC.

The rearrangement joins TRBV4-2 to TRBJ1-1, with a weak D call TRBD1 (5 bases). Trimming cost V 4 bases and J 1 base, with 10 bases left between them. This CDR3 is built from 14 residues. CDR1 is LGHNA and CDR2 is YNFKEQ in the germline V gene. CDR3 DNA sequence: TGTGCCAGCAGCCGCAGCACAGGGAACACTGAAGCTTTCTTT. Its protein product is CASSRSTGNTEAFF.

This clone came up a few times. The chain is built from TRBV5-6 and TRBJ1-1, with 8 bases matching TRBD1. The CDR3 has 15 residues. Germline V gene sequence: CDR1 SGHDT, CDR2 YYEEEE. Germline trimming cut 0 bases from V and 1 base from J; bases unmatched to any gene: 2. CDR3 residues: CASSLAGQGNTEAFF. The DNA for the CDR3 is TGTGCCAGCAGCTTGGCCGGACAGGGGAACACTGAAGCTTTCTTT.

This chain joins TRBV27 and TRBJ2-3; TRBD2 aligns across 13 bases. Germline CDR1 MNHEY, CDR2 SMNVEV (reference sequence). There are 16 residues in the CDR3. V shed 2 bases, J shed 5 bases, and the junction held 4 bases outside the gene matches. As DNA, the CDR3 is TGTGCCAGCAGTTTAGTACTAGCGGGGGGGCGAGATACGCAGTATTTT. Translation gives CASSLVLAGGRDTQYF.

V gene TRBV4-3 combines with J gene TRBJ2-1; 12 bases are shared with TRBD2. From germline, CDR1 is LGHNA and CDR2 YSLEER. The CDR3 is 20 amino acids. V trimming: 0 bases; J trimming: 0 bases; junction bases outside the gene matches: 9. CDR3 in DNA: TGCGCCAGCAGCCAAGAAAGAGGACTAGCGGGGTTGAGCTCCTACAATGAGCAGTTCTTC. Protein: CASSQERGLAGLSSYNEQFF.

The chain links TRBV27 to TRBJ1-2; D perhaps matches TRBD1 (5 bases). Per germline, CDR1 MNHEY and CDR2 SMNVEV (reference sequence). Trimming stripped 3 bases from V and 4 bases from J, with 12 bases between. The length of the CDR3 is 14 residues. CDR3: CASSLAAGGYGYTF. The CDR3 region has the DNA TGTGCCAGCAGTTTGGCCGCGGGGGGCTATGGCTACACCTTC.